Following are 21 T cell receptor beta chains from one sample sequenced in a study of cytomegalovirus exposure and HLA in healthy donors. The PCR contained 60 Vbeta and 13 Jbeta primers. Here immunoSEQ multiplex PCR was the method, and the copy in TCRdb shows in-frame clones only, minus some. In the table there are about 140,000 clones, more than 65% of which are singletons. The sequencing sample was made of PBMCs. These receptors were taken from a woman in her 30s in good health and CMV-seronegative.

V and J are TRBV6-5 and TRBJ2-3; 7 nucleotides line up with TRBD1. Germline CDR1 reads MNHEY; CDR2 reads SVGAGI. There are 16 residues in the CDR3. Trimming removed 4 bases from V and 2 bases from J; junction bases left unmatched: 9. The CDR3, as DNA: TGTGCCAGCAGTTGGGACAGTATCAGTTCCACAGATACGCAGTATTTT. Translated, it gives CASSWDSISSTDTQYF.

The chain carries TRBV5-6 and TRBJ2-3; 8 bases agree with TRBD1. V dropped 3 bases and J dropped 5; count of bases not matched to a gene: 17. From germline, CDR1 is SGHDT and CDR2 YYEEEE. This CDR3 has 18 residues. CDR3 bases: TGTGCCAGCAGCTCACCCCTTGACAGGGGTAGGGATGGAGATACGCAGTATTTT. Translated: CASSSPLDRGRDGDTQYF.

The chain recombines TRBV28 with TRBJ2-3, with TRBD1 matching 8 bases. This CDR3 has 14 amino acids. With 5 bases clipped from V and 6 bases from J, the junction kept 7 bases outside the gene matches. CDR1 MDHEN and CDR2 SYDVKM come from the germline V gene. The CDR3 here is CASSPQGAGDTQYF. The DNA for the CDR3 is TGTGCCAGCAGTCCGCAGGGGGCCGGCGATACGCAGTATTTT.

The chain employs TRBV2 and TRBJ2-6, with a tentative D call TRBD1 (6 bases). V lost 7 bases to trimming and J lost 2 bases, with 9 bases between them. There are 14 residues in the CDR3. Germline V gene sequence: CDR1 SNHLY, CDR2 FYNNEI. CDR3 sequence: CASMWGPGANVLTF. CDR3 DNA sequence: TGTGCCAGCATGTGGGGGCCTGGGGCCAACGTCCTGACTTTC.

The rearrangement uses TRBV28 and TRBJ2-3, with a weak D call TRBD2 (5 bases). The CDR3 has 16 amino acids. Trimming pared 0 bases from V and 4 bases from J, leaving 14 bases between. The germline V gene encodes CDR1 MDHEN and CDR2 SYDVKM. The DNA of the CDR3 is TGTGCCAGCAGTTTATGGGCGGCTAGCATTCCAGATACGCAGTATTTT. This translates into CASSLWAASIPDTQYF.

This clone was seen only a few times. This chain joins TRBV5-5 and TRBJ1-2, with D perhaps TRBD1 (5 bases). V was cut by 3 bases and J by 4 bases, with 16 bases left in between. In germline, CDR1 is SGHKS, CDR2 YYEKEE (reference sequence). The CDR3 covers 15 residues. CDR3 sequence reads: CASSSFPGGPYGYTF. In nucleotides, the CDR3 is TGTGCCAGCAGCTCGTTTCCCGGGGGACCCTATGGCTACACCTTC.

The V gene is TRBV5-1, the J gene TRBJ1-2, with D possibly matching TRBD1 (6 bases). The V gene lost 0 bases and the J gene lost 6 bases, with 9 bases spanning the gap. The CDR3 is 13 residues long. The germline gives CDR1 SGHRS, CDR2 YFSETQ. The DNA of the CDR3 is TGCGCCAGCAGCTTGGAGGCAGGGGATGGCTACACCTTC. It specifies CASSLEAGDGYTF.

The chain carries TRBV30 and TRBJ2-2; a weak D match, TRBD2 (5 bases). The CDR3 runs to 12 residues. The germline V and J ends were trimmed by 4 bases and 8 bases, with 11 bases remaining between them. Germline V gives CDR1 GTSNPN, CDR2 SVGIG (reference sequence). The CDR3 nucleotides read TGTGCCTGGAATCCGGGATCGGGGGAGCTGTTTTTT. Protein product: CAWNPGSGELFF. The variable domain in full, with the rest retrieved from reference TRBV30 and TRBJ2-2, is SQTIHQWPATLVQPVGSPLSLECTVEGTSNPNLYWYRQAAGRGLQLLFYSVGIGQISSEVPQNLSASRPQDRQFILSSKKLLLSDSGFYLCAWNPGSGELFFGEGSRLTVL.

This clone has only one observation. The CDR3 DNA sequence: TGTGCCAGCAGCTCGACTAGTTTCGATGAGCAGTTCTTC. It is translated as CASSSTSFDEQFF. The chain uses TRBV11-2 and TRBJ2-1; TRBD2 might be the D (6 bases). Per germline, CDR1 SGHAT and CDR2 FQNNGV. V lost 4 bases to trimming and J lost 8 bases, with 12 bases between them. The CDR3 is made up of 13 amino acids.

In this sample, this clone turned up once. The gene calls are TRBV7-3 and TRBJ2-5; 9 nucleotides align to TRBD1. Germline lookup yields CDR1 SGHTA and CDR2 FQGTGA. V was clipped by 5 bases and J by 4 bases; unmatched bases: 5. The CDR3 runs 14 residues. The DNA of the CDR3 is TGTGCCAGCAGCCAAGCGGACAGGGGAGAGACCCAGTACTTC. Amino acids: CASSQADRGETQYF.

The chain recombines TRBV6-5 with TRBJ1-6, with D tentatively TRBD1 (6 bases). The germline V gene has CDR1 MNHEY and CDR2 SVGAGI. The CDR3 has 15 amino acids. V was clipped by 6 bases and J by 6 bases, with 15 bases between them. Here the CDR3 DNA reads TGTGCCAGCAGAACAAACAGGGCGTCTAATTCACCCCTCCACTTT. Its protein product is CASRTNRASNSPLHF.

Here the CDR3 DNA reads TGTGCCAGCAGTTACTCGGCCTTTCGGGTTGGCTACACCTTC. It encodes CASSYSAFRVGYTF. V gene TRBV6-6 combines with J gene TRBJ1-2; D gene unclear. The CDR3 is 14 residues long. The germline V gene encodes CDR1 MNHNY and CDR2 SVGAGI (reference sequence). The germline V and J ends were trimmed by 0 bases and 7 bases, with 12 bases remaining between them.

There are a few counts of this clone. V gene TRBV6-6 combines with J gene TRBJ2-7; 9 bases map to TRBD1. V was clipped by 4 bases and J by 7 bases; unmatched bases: 11. Germline lookup yields CDR1 MNHNY and CDR2 SVGAGI (reference sequence). The CDR3 loop spans 15 amino acids. CDR3 nucleotide sequence: TGTGCCAGCAGTTTATCTAGGACAGGGGTGGGGGAGCAGTACGTC. As protein: CASSLSRTGVGEQYV.

The chain links TRBV10-2 to TRBJ1-2; TRBD1 is a possible D gene (5 bases). The CDR3 totals 12 residues. Between the trimmed V and J ends, which lost 6 bases and 10 bases, there was a span of 15 bases. CDR1 and CDR2 (germline): WSHSY, SAAADI. Here the CDR3 DNA reads TGCGCCAGCAGGGGGGGAGATTCACCCTACACCTTC. Translation: CASRGGDSPYTF.

This chain connects TRBV5-6 to TRBJ1-3; 7 positions match TRBD1. With V trimmed by 2 bases and J by 3 bases, 5 bases remained unmatched. There are 15 residues in the CDR3. Per the germline V gene, CDR1 is SGHDT and CDR2 is YYEEEE. The DNA for the CDR3 is TGTGCCAGCAGCTTCAGGGGGTCGAGTGGAAACACCATATATTTT. Translation gives CASSFRGSSGNTIYF.

This chain joins TRBV30 and TRBJ2-5; 8 nucleotides line up with TRBD2. Germline CDR1 reads GTSNPN; CDR2 reads SVGIG (reference sequence). This CDR3 region has 15 residues. V shed 3 bases, J shed 5 bases, and the junction held 11 bases outside the gene matches. The CDR3 bases are TGTGCCTGGAGCCCTCACCGGGGGGGCCACGAGACCCAGTACTTC. The encoded protein is CAWSPHRGGHETQYF.

The CDR3 loop reads CASRSHGQRGDTQYF. CDR3 bases: TGCGCCAGTCGTTCCCATGGCCAACGTGGAGATACGCAGTATTTT. V usage is TRBV23-1 and J usage is TRBJ2-3; no definite D call. TRBV23-1 is sorted into the ORF group, with uncertain function. V was clipped by 9 bases and J by 5 bases, with 21 bases between them. The CDR3 contains 15 residues.

This chain links TRBV6-5 with TRBJ2-7; D unresolved. V lost 4 bases and J lost 5, with 18 bases in between. The CDR3 has 15 residues. Germline V gene data show CDR1 as MNHEY and CDR2 as SVGAGI. CDR3 amino acids: CASSSAGFRPDEQYF. Here the CDR3 DNA reads TGTGCCAGCAGTTCAGCCGGGTTTAGGCCGGACGAGCAGTACTTC.

The rearrangement links TRBV7-9 to TRBJ2-7; TRBD2 agrees at 7 bases. This CDR3 has 14 amino acids. The ends lost 4 bases at V and 4 bases at J; junction bases unmatched: 7. Per germline, CDR1 SEHNR and CDR2 FQNEAQ (reference sequence). The chain's CDR3 is CASSWSGTTYEQYV. The CDR3 DNA reads TGTGCCAGCAGCTGGAGCGGGACTACTTACGAGCAGTACGTC.

The V call is TRBV7-9, the J call TRBJ1-4; possible D gene TRBD1, 5 bases. This CDR3 comprises 15 residues. Germline CDR1 is SEHNR and CDR2 is FQNEAQ (reference sequence). Trimming took 2 bases from V and 3 from J, leaving 10 bases between them. This CDR3 reads CASSLFDSPNEKLFF. The CDR3 DNA reads TGTGCCAGCAGCTTATTCGACAGCCCTAATGAAAAACTGTTTTTT.

CDR3 DNA: TGTGCCAGCAGAGACTTAGCGGCCTTCGGGGAGACCCAGTACTTC. Translation gives CASRDLAAFGETQYF. This chain joins TRBV2 and TRBJ2-5; tentatively, D is TRBD2 (6 bases). Germline V gives CDR1 SNHLY, CDR2 FYNNEI. V shed 6 bases and J shed 5 bases, with 19 bases lying between them. The CDR3 consists of 15 residues.